The 24 T cell receptor beta chains below come from one sample, sequenced in a study of T cells after yellow fever vaccination. TCRdb recomputed calls from the 5' RACE reads with MiXCR, one row per CDR3 protein. The data hold about 340,000 distinct CDR3 sequences, with about 4% observed a single time. Sequences were derived from PBMCs, sampled 5 days after the yellow fever booster vaccination. The receptors were gathered from a man aged 18-30 years who received the YFV17D yellow fever vaccine.

This clonotype was detected a few times. The genes are TRBV29-1 and TRBJ2-1; D call uncertain. V lost 1 base to trimming and J lost 8 bases, with 12 bases between them. The CDR3 is 13 amino acids. Per germline, CDR1 SQVTM and CDR2 ANQGSEA. The CDR3 nucleotides are TGCAGCGTTGAAGGGTTAGCTTCGGATGAGCAGTTCTTC. It specifies CSVEGLASDEQFF.

The chain recombines TRBV4-3 with TRBJ1-6; D is ambiguous. V was pared by 6 bases and J by 8 bases, with 17 bases between. The CDR3 length is 15 residues. Per germline, CDR1 LGHNA and CDR2 YSLEER. This chain's CDR3 is CASRPSDPGDSPLHF. The DNA of the CDR3 is TGCGCCAGCAGACCTTCAGACCCCGGGGATTCACCCCTCCACTTT.

Many counts were recorded for this clonotype. The V gene is TRBV5-1, the J gene TRBJ2-7; D is perhaps TRBD1 or TRBD2 (5 bases each). This CDR3 has 14 amino acids. Germline CDR1 and CDR2: SGHRS and YFSETQ. V lost 4 bases and J 2 bases, leaving 13 bases between the germline ends. CDR3 sequence (DNA): TGCGCCAGCAGCGACCGGGACCCACCCTACGAGCAGTACTTC. Its protein is CASSDRDPPYEQYF.

This clonotype was observed a few times. CDR3 residues: CASSPAGRGEKLFF. The CDR3 DNA follows: TGTGCCAGCAGCCCGGCAGGAAGGGGTGAAAAACTGTTTTTT. The genes are TRBV11-2 and TRBJ1-4; possible D gene TRBD1, 5 bases. The CDR3 is 14 residues long. V was pared by 5 bases and J by 7 bases, with 14 bases between. CDR1 and CDR2 (germline): SGHAT, FQNNGV.

This clonotype was seen a few times. The chain employs TRBV24-1 and TRBJ2-5; D is ambiguous. The V gene lost 5 bases and the J gene lost 5 bases, with 17 bases spanning the gap. CDR1 and CDR2 from the germline V gene are KGHDR and SFDVKD. This CDR3 region has 15 residues. CDR3 bases: TGTGCCACCAGTGCCGCAGGAGCCGGCTCGGAGACCCAGTACTTC. Protein product: CATSAAGAGSETQYF.

This clonotype came up a few times. A much larger clonotype is one base distant, so this may be a read error. This chain connects TRBV5-1 to TRBJ2-2, with D hard to call. The CDR3 has 12 amino acids. V was pared by 0 bases and J by 6 bases, with 3 bases between. Per the germline V gene, CDR1 is SGHRS and CDR2 is YFSETQ. CDR3 nucleotide sequence: TGCGCCAGCAGCTTGGTGGCCGGGGAGCTGTTTTTT. This sequence encodes CASSLVAGELFF.

This clonotype has at least ten counts. The rearrangement links TRBV7-3 to TRBJ2-3; D call uncertain. Trimming stripped 2 bases from V and 4 bases from J, with 7 bases between. This CDR3 contains 13 residues. CDR1 is SGHTA, CDR2 FQGTGA, per germline. The CDR3 DNA sequence: TGTGCCAGCAGCTTAGAGATCTCAGATACGCAGTATTTT. Translated, it gives CASSLEISDTQYF.

This sequence joins TRBV4-1 and TRBJ2-2; D may match TRBD1 or TRBD2 (5 bases each). Germline CDR1 reads MGHRA; CDR2 reads YSYEKL. V lost 8 bases, J lost 3 bases, and 10 bases lay in between. This CDR3 is 13 amino acids long. The CDR3 nucleotides read TGCGCCAGCGCTGGGGGATACACCGGGGAGCTGTTTTTT. Translating gives CASAGGYTGELFF.

There are a few counts of this clonotype. The genes are TRBV7-9 and TRBJ1-3, with a weak D call TRBD1 (6 bases). Trimming took off 5 bases at V and 4 bases at J, with 12 bases between the two ends. Germline lookup yields CDR1 SEHNR and CDR2 FQNEAQ (reference sequence). This CDR3 is built from 14 residues. The CDR3 DNA reads TGTGCCAGCAGCCCCCAGGGGCAAGGAAACACCATATATTTT. Translating gives CASSPQGQGNTIYF. Full variable domain (remainder filled in from reference TRBV7-9 and TRBJ1-3): DTGVSQNPRHKITKRGQNVTFRCDPISEHNRLYWYRQTLGQGPEFLTYFQNEAQLEKSRLLSDRFSAERPKGSFSTLEIQRTEQGDSAMYLCASSPQGQGNTIYFGEGSWLTVV.

This clonotype was observed a few times. The V call is TRBV7-9, the J call TRBJ1-4, with 9 nucleotides matching TRBD1. Germline values: CDR1 SEHNR, CDR2 FQNEAQ (reference sequence). Trimming cost V 5 bases and J 4 bases; bases outside gene matches: 14. The CDR3 runs 18 residues. As DNA, the CDR3 is TGTGCCAGCAGCCCACCGGGACAGGGACCCATCGGTAATGAAAAACTGTTTTTT. This encodes CASSPPGQGPIGNEKLFF.

V gene TRBV30 combines with J gene TRBJ1-1; TRBD1 might be the D (5 bases). Per the germline V gene, CDR1 is GTSNPN and CDR2 is SVGIG (reference sequence). V lost 3 bases and J lost 1, with 12 bases in between. This CDR3 contains 14 residues. CDR3 DNA: TGTGCCTGGAGATGGGGGATTGGGAACACTGAAGCTTTCTTT. Its protein is CAWRWGIGNTEAFF.

This clonotype was counted a few times. The CDR3 nucleotides are TGTGCCAGCAGCCGACTATCGACAGGGAAATCTTTCGCCCCGCCGGCGGACACCTTC. Translated, it gives CASSRLSTGKSFAPPADTF. The chain links TRBV11-2 to TRBJ1-2, with 7 bases identical to TRBD1. The CDR3 is made up of 19 amino acids. V was pared by 5 bases and J by 12 bases, with 30 bases of the junction left unmatched. Germline loops: CDR1 SGHAT, CDR2 FQNNGV.

J is TRBJ2-7 and V is TRBV6-6; a possible D gene is TRBD1 (7 bases). Germline CDR1 reads MNHNY; CDR2 reads SVGAGI (reference sequence). The length of the CDR3 is 16 residues. V gave up 6 bases and J gave up 4 bases, with 22 bases separating them. The CDR3: CASSHRPAGQRYEQYF. CDR3 sequence (DNA): TGTGCCAGCAGCCATAGGCCGGCGGGACAGAGATACGAGCAGTACTTC.

This clonotype was detected ten times or more. This chain links TRBV5-1 with TRBJ2-2; D remains unclear. Germline values: CDR1 SGHRS, CDR2 YFSETQ. V was pared by 7 bases and J by 0 bases, with 19 bases between. The CDR3 runs 17 residues. The DNA of the CDR3 is TGCGCCAGCGGCCCTTGGGTAATGGGGACGAACACCGGGGAGCTGTTTTTT. Translated: CASGPWVMGTNTGELFF.

This clonotype was seen a few times. V is TRBV20-1 and J is TRBJ1-1, with D maybe TRBD1 (5 bases). V gave up 0 bases and J gave up 4 bases, with 12 bases separating them. From germline, CDR1 is DFQATT and CDR2 SNEGSKA (reference sequence). This CDR3 is built from 14 residues. CDR3 sequence reads: CSAREPLRGTEAFF. As DNA, the CDR3 is TGCAGTGCTAGAGAGCCCCTGAGGGGCACTGAAGCTTTCTTT.

At least ten counts were recorded for this clonotype. V and J are TRBV4-1 and TRBJ2-2; D is ambiguous. Germline V CDR1 and CDR2: MGHRA, YSYEKL. This CDR3 has 15 amino acids. Trimming cost V 4 bases and J 1 base, with 10 bases left between them. The CDR3 nucleotides are TGCGCCAGCAGCCCGCCAGGTCTGAACACCGGGGAGCTGTTTTTT. It translates to CASSPPGLNTGELFF.

V gene TRBV5-1 combines with J gene TRBJ2-7; 11 nucleotides agree with TRBD2. The CDR3 totals 15 residues. V shed 7 bases, J shed 0 bases, and the junction held 6 bases outside the gene matches. Germline values: CDR1 SGHRS, CDR2 YFSETQ. The CDR3 loop reads CASGGLAESSYEQYF. The CDR3 region has the DNA TGCGCCAGCGGGGGACTAGCGGAAAGCTCCTACGAGCAGTACTTC.

The V and J genes are TRBV7-9 and TRBJ1-3, with D unresolved. V was trimmed by 0 bases and J by 5 bases, leaving 14 bases between them. Germline V gene data show CDR1 as SEHNR and CDR2 as FQNEAQ (reference sequence). The CDR3 runs 16 residues. CDR3 sequence (DNA): TGTGCCAGCAGCTTAGCGGGTTCGTCCGGTAGAAACACCATATATTTT. Protein product: CASSLAGSSGRNTIYF.

This clonotype was picked up many times. The V call is TRBV12-3 or TRBV12-4, the J call TRBJ1-1; 7 bases align to TRBD1. The V segment lost 3 bases and the J segment 6 bases; nucleotides outside the gene matches: 7. The CDR3 runs 14 residues. CDR3 coding DNA: TGTGCCAGCAGTTTGGCAGGGGGAAGTTCTGAAGCTTTCTTT. Its protein product is CASSLAGGSSEAFF.

This rearrangement joins TRBV29-1 to TRBJ2-7; perhaps TRBD1 as D (5 bases). Trimming removed 2 bases from V and 4 bases from J, with 12 bases in between. CDR3 length equals 13 residues. The V gene's germline CDR1 is SQVTM and CDR2 ANQGSEA. The CDR3 DNA follows: TGCAGCGTTGAAAAGGGGATAGGGTACGAGCAGTACTTC. This gives the protein CSVEKGIGYEQYF.

This clonotype appeared many times. The V gene is TRBV3-1, the J gene TRBJ1-1; D is ambiguous. V lost 4 bases and J 3 bases, leaving 12 bases between the germline ends. Per the germline V gene, CDR1 is LGHDT and CDR2 is YNNKEL (reference sequence). CDR3 length: 14 amino acids. The DNA for the CDR3 is TGTGCCAGCAGCCCCCCCAACTTATACACTGAAGCTTTCTTT. Protein: CASSPPNLYTEAFF.

This clonotype has a count of ten or more. This sequence joins TRBV3-1 and TRBJ1-2, with D possibly being TRBD1 (5 bases). Trimming took off 4 bases at V and 4 bases at J, with 16 bases between the two ends. This CDR3 comprises 15 residues. Per germline, CDR1 LGHDT and CDR2 YNNKEL (reference sequence). As DNA, the CDR3 is TGTGCCAGCAGCCTTGGGGACGGCTACTTCTATGGCTACACCTTC. This sequence encodes CASSLGDGYFYGYTF.

The rearrangement joins TRBV18 to TRBJ2-1; TRBD1 agrees at 8 bases. This CDR3 is built from 15 residues. Losses at the gene ends were 6 bases for V and 8 bases for J; bases not matched to a gene: 12. The germline CDR1 and CDR2 sequences are KGHSH and LQKENI. The DNA for the CDR3 is TGTGCCAGCTCCCCCAAAGGTTCAGGGGGCGATGAGCAGTTCTTC. Translation gives CASSPKGSGGDEQFF.

The table lists this clonotype with many counts. V gene TRBV2 combines with J gene TRBJ2-7, with D possibly being TRBD1 or TRBD2 (5 bases each). Trimming shortened V by 10 bases and J by 0 bases, and 13 bases separated the two germline ends. Germline V lookup: CDR1 SNHLY, CDR2 FYNNEI. This CDR3 spans 13 amino acids. The CDR3 DNA reads TGTGCCACCCAGGGACCCGACTCCTACGAGCAGTACGTC. It translates to CATQGPDSYEQYV.